A selection of T cell receptor beta chains follows, all from one sample in a study of patients and donors after allogeneic stem cell transplantation. TCRdb ran MiXCR on the RT-PCR reads and lists one entry per CDR3 protein. This repertoire shows over 25,000 distinct CDR3 sequences, 37% found once; its top ten account for around 80%. Source material: blood, either unsorted or a sorted T cell fraction (not recorded which). Source of these receptors: a human donor who was either an allogeneic HSCT recipient or a stem cell or donor lymphocyte infusion donor (not recorded which). It is not recorded whose cells these are; they may come from a transplant donor. CDR3s include the opening cysteine and the closing phenylalanine or tryptophan. The order of the fields is J gene, D gene, V gene, clone size, CDR3 DNA, CDR3 protein. A D gene is named only where the DNA matches it firmly. For some rows the clone size is stated as once, few or many, or as a class when expanded; others skip it.

>TRBJ2-1|NA|TRBV6-5|NA
TGTGCCAGCAGTTACTCCCAAGTGGGAGGCCGGAATGAGGAGCAGTTCTTC
CASSYSQVGGRNEEQFF
>TRBJ2-5|NA|TRBV5-1|NA
TGCGCCAGCAGCCCAACGGCCGGGGTCCAAGAGACCCAGTACTTC
CASSPTAGVQETQYF
>TRBJ2-1|TRBD1|TRBV7-9|NA
TGTGCCAGCAGCTTAGGAGCCGACAGGGGGGAGTTCTTC
CASSLGADRGEFF
>TRBJ1-2|TRBD1|TRBV10-3|NA
TGTGCCATCAGTGAACCAGGACAGGACGCCTATGGCTACACCTTC
CAISEPGQDAYGYTF
>TRBJ1-2|NA|TRBV29-1|NA
TGCAGCGTTGCGGCCGCTAACTATGGCTACACCTTC
CSVAAANYGYTF
>TRBJ2-2|NA|TRBV10-3|few
TGTGCCATCAGTGCCGGGGGACCGAACACCGGGGAGCTGTTTTTT
CAISAGGPNTGELFF
>TRBJ1-1|NA|TRBV10-3|few
TGTGCCATCACAACAGGGTCTGAAGCTTTCTTT
CAITTGSEAFF
>TRBJ1-1|NA|TRBV6-2/TRBV6-3|NA
TGTGCCAGCAGTTATATTGACCTTACTGAAGCTTTCTTT
CASSYIDLTEAFF
>TRBJ2-5|TRBD1|TRBV7-9|many
TGTGCCAGCAGCTTCCTGACAGGGAAGGGAGAGCGAGAGACCCAGTACTTC
CASSFLTGKGERETQYF
>TRBJ1-3|NA|TRBV29-1|NA
TGCAGCGCCTCACAGGAAAACACCATATATTTT
CSASQENTIYF
>TRBJ1-5|NA|TRBV20-1|NA
TGCAGTGCTAGCCCGGGACATTTTAATCAGCCCCAGCATTTT
CSASPGHFNQPQHF
>TRBJ2-1|NA|TRBV11-3|few
TGTGCCAGCAGCCCTCGGTCTAGCTCCTACAATGAGCAGTTCTTC
CASSPRSSSYNEQFF
>TRBJ2-7|NA|TRBV7-9|NA
TGTGCCAGCAGCTTACTGACGGCCCCCTCCTACGAGCAGTACTTC
CASSLLTAPSYEQYF
>TRBJ2-3|NA|TRBV7-9|many
TGTGCCAGCAGCTCCAGGTTCGTGGATACGCAGTATTTT
CASSSRFVDTQYF
>TRBJ2-5|TRBD1|TRBV20-1|many
TGCAGTGCTAGAGGGGTAATAGGACAGGGACAAGAGACCCAGTACTTC
CSARGVIGQGQETQYF
>TRBJ1-2|NA|TRBV6-2/TRBV6-3|NA
TGTGCCAGCAGTTATACTCCGGACGATGGCTACACCTTC
CASSYTPDDGYTF
>TRBJ1-1|NA|TRBV4-2|NA
TGTGCCAGCAGCCAAGTGGGAGATCGGCACACTGAAGCTTTCTTT
CASSQVGDRHTEAFF
>TRBJ2-3|NA|TRBV6-2/TRBV6-3|few
TGTGCCAGCAGTTACTCCGTCCGTGGTACGCAGTATTTT
CASSYSVRGTQYF
>TRBJ1-1|NA|TRBV10-3|few
TGTGCCATCAGAGGTAACAGGGATGGGAACACTGAAGCTTTCTTT
CAIRGNRDGNTEAFF
>TRBJ2-2|NA|TRBV5-1|NA
TGCGCCAGCAGCACAGCGGTAAACACCGGGGAGCTGTTTTTT
CASSTAVNTGELFF
>TRBJ1-1|TRBD1|TRBV7-2|few
TGTGCCAGCAGCATTAGGACAGGGGTGAACACTGAAGCTTTCTTT
CASSIRTGVNTEAFF
>TRBJ1-1|NA|TRBV3-1|NA
TGTGCCAGCAGCCAAGAATGGCAGGGCGGGACTGAAGCTTTCTTT
CASSQEWQGGTEAFF
>TRBJ2-3|TRBD1|TRBV29-1|NA
TGCAGCGTTGAAAAAGTACAGGGGGCCAGCACAGATACGCAGTATTTT
CSVEKVQGASTDTQYF
>TRBJ1-1|NA|TRBV14|few
TGTGCCAGCAGCCAAGATTCCAGGGCGAACACTGAAGCTTTCTTT
CASSQDSRANTEAFF
>TRBJ2-1|NA|TRBV7-9|few
TGTGCCAGCAGCTCTCAAGGCCCCTCCCCCTACAATGAGCAGTTCTTC
CASSSQGPSPYNEQFF
>TRBJ1-2|NA|TRBV6-6|NA
TGTGCCAGCAGTGGGGGGGGCTATGGCTACACCTTC
CASSGGGYGYTF
>TRBJ2-7|TRBD2|TRBV7-6|NA
TGTGCCAGCAGCATGGGGACTAGCGGGAGTTTCTACGAGCAGTACTTC
CASSMGTSGSFYEQYF
>TRBJ1-1|TRBD1|TRBV7-9|NA
TGTGCCAGCAGCGCTCTCAGGGGGACTGAAGCTTTCTTT
CASSALRGTEAFF
>TRBJ1-1|TRBD1|TRBV19|NA
TGTGCCAGTAGCTACCGGGACAGGGTGATGAACACTGAAGCTTTCTTT
CASSYRDRVMNTEAFF
>TRBJ1-4|NA|TRBV3-1|few
TGTGCCAGCAGCCCCCCAGGCGAAAAACTGTTTTTT
CASSPPGEKLFF
>TRBJ2-2|NA|TRBV6-1|few
TGTGCCAGCAGTGAATACAGGAACACCGGGGAGCTGTTTTTT
CASSEYRNTGELFF
>TRBJ2-3|NA|TRBV12-3/TRBV12-4|NA
TGTGCCAGCAAAAACAGTCAGGGGGGGAATACGCAGTATTTT
CASKNSQGGNTQYF
>TRBJ1-2|NA|TRBV7-9|NA
TGTGCCAGCAGCTTAGTCGTGGATTTCTATGGCTACACCTTC
CASSLVVDFYGYTF
>TRBJ2-3|TRBD1|TRBV11-2|few
TGTGCCAGCAGCCCCGGGACAGGTACTGATACGCAGTATTTT
CASSPGTGTDTQYF
>TRBJ2-2|NA|TRBV3-1|NA
TGTGCCAGCAGCCGAGGCAGGGTTGTAAACACCGGGGAGCTGTTTTTT
CASSRGRVVNTGELFF
>TRBJ1-1|TRBD1|TRBV6-1|few
TGTGCCAGCTGGGACACCGGGACAGGGCACACTGAAGCTTTCTTT
CASWDTGTGHTEAFF
>TRBJ2-1|NA|TRBV24-1|NA
TGTGCCACCAGTGGTGAGGGCGCGAATGAGCAGTTCTTC
CATSGEGANEQFF
>TRBJ1-5|TRBD1|TRBV19|few
TGTGCCAGTAGTTACAGGGGGGATCAGCCCCAGCATTTT
CASSYRGDQPQHF
>TRBJ2-2|TRBD1|TRBV7-2|NA
TGTGCCAGCAGCATGGACAGGGCGGGCACCGGGGAGCTGTTTTTT
CASSMDRAGTGELFF
>TRBJ1-6|TRBD1|TRBV5-6|NA
TGTGCCAGCAGCTGGGGGCATTACAGGGGTGGCAATTCACCCCTCCACTTT
CASSWGHYRGGNSPLHF
>TRBJ1-1|NA|TRBV7-2|NA
TGTGCCAGCAGCTTTGGGACCGGAGACACTGAAGCTTTCTTT
CASSFGTGDTEAFF
>TRBJ1-1|NA|TRBV5-5|NA
TGTGCCAGCAGCTACGGACTTTCGAACACTGAAGCTTTCTTT
CASSYGLSNTEAFF
>TRBJ1-1|NA|TRBV5-1|many
TGCGCCAGCAGCCCGCTTGTATGGGACACTGAAGCTTTCTTT
CASSPLVWDTEAFF
>TRBJ1-5|NA|TRBV4-3|few
TGCGCCAGCAGCCAAGATTTGACAGACGGGCCCCAGCATTTT
CASSQDLTDGPQHF
>TRBJ1-1|NA|TRBV18|few
TGTGCCAGCTCAGGGGACACTGAAGCTTTCTTT
CASSGDTEAFF
>TRBJ1-4|TRBD1|TRBV5-1|NA
TGCGCCAGCAGCCAAGACAGGGGTGGAGATGAAAAACTGTTTTTT
CASSQDRGGDEKLFF
>TRBJ2-2|NA|TRBV13|NA
TGTGCCAGCAGCCCCAGCCCTGCCGGGGAGCTGTTTTTC
CASSPSPAGELFF
>TRBJ1-2|NA|TRBV7-6|NA
TGTGCCAGCAGCTTAGTGGGCCCGGACAGCTATGGCTACACCTTC
CASSLVGPDSYGYTF
>TRBJ2-5|NA|TRBV4-3|NA
TGCGCCAGCAGCCGCCTATCGACAGGAGAAGAGACCCAGTACTTC
CASSRLSTGEETQYF
>TRBJ1-1|NA|TRBV12-3/TRBV12-4|few
TGTGCCAGCAGTTTAGAGAGGGGACGGGGAAAAGCTTTCTTT
CASSLERGRGKAFF
>TRBJ1-2|NA|TRBV4-2|NA
TGTGCCAGCAGCCCAGACAGCAATTCTAACTATGGCTACACCTTC
CASSPDSNSNYGYTF